The present TCR beta chain was sequenced within a study of T cell responses to AZD1222 COVID-19 vaccine. Of note for this clone: Its cognate antigen is unknown.

Profiling relied on immunoSEQ multiplex PCR, and the TCRdb table lists in-frame clones only, not all of them. The sample shows approximately 150,000 clones, 85% to 95% of them seen only once. Study results and limitations: No day 14 peak samples; only post-peak repertoires were characterized.

The clonotype originates from an adult in good health. Sequencing used peripheral blood, obtained on day 0 of AZD1222 vaccination.

The CDR3 sequence is CASSVTDRGVVETQYF. The CDR3 region has the DNA TGCGCCAGCAGCGTGACTGACAGGGGAGTTGTTGAGACCCAGTACTTC. This sequence joins TRBV5-1 and TRBJ2-5, with TRBD1 matching over 8 bases. Trimming took 4 bases from V and 5 from J; bases not matched to a gene: 13. Looked up from germline, CDR1 is SGHRS and CDR2 is YFSETQ. This CDR3 is 16 amino acids long.